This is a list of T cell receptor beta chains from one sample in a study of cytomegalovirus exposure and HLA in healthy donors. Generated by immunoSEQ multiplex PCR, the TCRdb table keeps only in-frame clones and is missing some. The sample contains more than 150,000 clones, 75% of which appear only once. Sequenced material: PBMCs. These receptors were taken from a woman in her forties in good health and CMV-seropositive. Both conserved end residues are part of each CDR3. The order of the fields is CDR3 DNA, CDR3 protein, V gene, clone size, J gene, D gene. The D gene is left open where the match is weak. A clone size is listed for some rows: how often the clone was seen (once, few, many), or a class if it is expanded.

CDR3 DNA: TGTGCCAGTAACCCCAGGACAGGGGGGACCGGGGAGCTGTTTTTT
CDR3 protein: CASNPRTGGTGELFF
V gene: TRBV19
clone size: -
J gene: TRBJ2-2
D gene: TRBD1

CDR3 DNA: TGTGCCAGTAGTATAGATCTGGGAGGAACTGAAGCTTTCTTT
CDR3 protein: CASSIDLGGTEAFF
V gene: TRBV19
clone size: once
J gene: TRBJ1-1
D gene: -

CDR3 DNA: TGCGCCAGCAGCTCTAGCGGGAGCGGGTACGAGCAGTACTTC
CDR3 protein: CASSSSGSGYEQYF
V gene: TRBV5-1
clone size: -
J gene: TRBJ2-7
D gene: TRBD2

CDR3 DNA: TGCAGCGTTAAACGGGGGTCCTACGAGCAGTACTTC
CDR3 protein: CSVKRGSYEQYF
V gene: TRBV29-1
clone size: once
J gene: TRBJ2-7
D gene: -

CDR3 DNA: TGTGCCAGCAGAGCGTTGGTGCAGGGGGCATCGGACTATGAAAAACTGTTTTTT
CDR3 protein: CASRALVQGASDYEKLFF
V gene: TRBV27
clone size: few
J gene: TRBJ1-4
D gene: TRBD1

CDR3 DNA: TGTGCCAGCAGTGGCCGCCGGGACAGGGGGGGCAGCTATGGCTACACCTTC
CDR3 protein: CASSGRRDRGGSYGYTF
V gene: TRBV2
clone size: -
J gene: TRBJ1-2
D gene: TRBD1

CDR3 DNA: TGTGCCAGTAGTCGGGGGGCAGAGCAGCCCCAGCATTTT
CDR3 protein: CASSRGAEQPQHF
V gene: TRBV19
clone size: -
J gene: TRBJ1-5
D gene: -

CDR3 DNA: TGTGCCAGCAGCTTAGGGCATTCCTATGGCTACACCTTC
CDR3 protein: CASSLGHSYGYTF
V gene: TRBV7-9
clone size: -
J gene: TRBJ1-2
D gene: -

CDR3 DNA: TGCAGCGTCCGGAGCGGGTTCGGAGGTGGCTACACCTTC
CDR3 protein: CSVRSGFGGGYTF
V gene: TRBV29-1
clone size: -
J gene: TRBJ1-2
D gene: -

CDR3 DNA: TGTGCCAGCAGCCGGACAGGGGGCTCCTACGAGCAGTACTTC
CDR3 protein: CASSRTGGSYEQYF
V gene: TRBV25-1
clone size: -
J gene: TRBJ2-7
D gene: TRBD1

CDR3 DNA: TGTGCCAGCTCACCGCCACAGGGGGTCAATGAGCAGTTCTTC
CDR3 protein: CASSPPQGVNEQFF
V gene: TRBV18
clone size: -
J gene: TRBJ2-1
D gene: TRBD1

CDR3 DNA: TGTGCTAGCAGCTTGGGGCGGCACAATGAGCAGTTCTTC
CDR3 protein: CASSLGRHNEQFF
V gene: TRBV7-7
clone size: -
J gene: TRBJ2-1
D gene: -

CDR3 DNA: TGTGCCAGCAGCCTACCCTTGGGAGGGGAGGATGAGACCCAGTACTTC
CDR3 protein: CASSLPLGGEDETQYF
V gene: TRBV5-4
clone size: -
J gene: TRBJ2-5
D gene: TRBD2

CDR3 DNA: TGTGCCAGCACGAAAGGGCGGACTAGCGGGAGGCCGGGCCAGTACGAGCAGTACTTC
CDR3 protein: CASTKGRTSGRPGQYEQYF
V gene: TRBV28
clone size: -
J gene: TRBJ2-7
D gene: TRBD2

CDR3 DNA: TGTGCCAGCAGTAGGACAGAGGGTCAGCCCCAGCATTTT
CDR3 protein: CASSRTEGQPQHF
V gene: TRBV6-5
clone size: -
J gene: TRBJ1-5
D gene: -

CDR3 DNA: TGTGCCAGCAGTTCCGGGTACCCAGGGCGATCTGGAAACACCATATATTTT
CDR3 protein: CASSSGYPGRSGNTIYF
V gene: TRBV28
clone size: few
J gene: TRBJ1-3
D gene: -

CDR3 DNA: TGTGCCAGCAGGGGAGGGGATTGGGGAGGGACCCAGTACTTC
CDR3 protein: CASRGGDWGGTQYF
V gene: TRBV11-2
clone size: -
J gene: TRBJ2-5
D gene: TRBD2

CDR3 DNA: TGTGCCATCAGTGAAAGTAACAGGGGCTTCTATGGCTACACCTTC
CDR3 protein: CAISESNRGFYGYTF
V gene: TRBV10-3
clone size: -
J gene: TRBJ1-2
D gene: TRBD1

CDR3 DNA: TGTGCCAGCAGTTTAGGGTGGAGGGGAGGCCAGCCCCAGCATTTT
CDR3 protein: CASSLGWRGGQPQHF
V gene: TRBV28
clone size: -
J gene: TRBJ1-5
D gene: -

CDR3 DNA: TGTGCCAGCAGCTTGGAACTGGGCGGGATCGTTGGAGAGACCCAGTACTTC
CDR3 protein: CASSLELGGIVGETQYF
V gene: TRBV11-2
clone size: -
J gene: TRBJ2-5
D gene: -

CDR3 DNA: TGCAGTTCGACAGGGAAATATGGCTACACCTTC
CDR3 protein: CSSTGKYGYTF
V gene: TRBV20-1
clone size: once
J gene: TRBJ1-2
D gene: TRBD1

CDR3 DNA: TGCGCCAGCAGCTTCGGGTCGGCAGATACGCAGTATTTT
CDR3 protein: CASSFGSADTQYF
V gene: TRBV5-1
clone size: -
J gene: TRBJ2-3
D gene: -

CDR3 DNA: TGTGCCAGCAGTGCGAACCCCAAAAATTCACAGCCCCAGCATTTT
CDR3 protein: CASSANPKNSQPQHF
V gene: TRBV28
clone size: once
J gene: TRBJ1-5
D gene: -

CDR3 DNA: TGTGCCAGCTCGGGGCCGATTAATGAAAAACTGTTTTTT
CDR3 protein: CASSGPINEKLFF
V gene: TRBV18
clone size: -
J gene: TRBJ1-4
D gene: -

CDR3 DNA: TGTGCCAGCAGCTTGGCAGGGCCTGAGTTGGAGCAGTACTTC
CDR3 protein: CASSLAGPELEQYF
V gene: TRBV5-5
clone size: -
J gene: TRBJ2-7
D gene: -